One T cell receptor beta chain is described in this entry. Its antigen is as yet unknown. Primed by a sample-barcoded 5' primer and a J-beta primer mix, a second PCR proceeded for 7 to 11 cycles. TCRdb fed the 5' RACE reads into MiXCR, producing one record per CDR3 protein. The repertoire has over 300,000 distinct CDR3 sequences, roughly half of them found once; the top ten carry 51%. This entry belongs to a study of blood T cells in healthy people across ages. Study overall: Researchers report that template switching captured about one barcoded beta molecule per two T cells.

Trimming took off 6 bases at V and 2 bases at J, with 17 bases between the two ends. This CDR3 is 15 amino acids long. Germline V gene sequence: CDR1 DFQATT, CDR2 SNEGSKA (reference sequence). Donors gave approximately 9.9 milliliters of peripheral blood apiece. Findings and caveats of the study: Unsorted PBMCs prevented conclusive naive versus antigen-experienced comparison.

The receptor was isolated from a man aged 55 to 70 in good health. Sequencing was carried out using blood. This sequence joins TRBV20-1 and TRBJ2-1; perhaps TRBD2 as D (5 bases). CDR3 region: CSASPVTNPYNEQFF. The CDR3 DNA reads TGCAGTGCCTCTCCCGTGACTAACCCCTACAATGAGCAGTTCTTC.